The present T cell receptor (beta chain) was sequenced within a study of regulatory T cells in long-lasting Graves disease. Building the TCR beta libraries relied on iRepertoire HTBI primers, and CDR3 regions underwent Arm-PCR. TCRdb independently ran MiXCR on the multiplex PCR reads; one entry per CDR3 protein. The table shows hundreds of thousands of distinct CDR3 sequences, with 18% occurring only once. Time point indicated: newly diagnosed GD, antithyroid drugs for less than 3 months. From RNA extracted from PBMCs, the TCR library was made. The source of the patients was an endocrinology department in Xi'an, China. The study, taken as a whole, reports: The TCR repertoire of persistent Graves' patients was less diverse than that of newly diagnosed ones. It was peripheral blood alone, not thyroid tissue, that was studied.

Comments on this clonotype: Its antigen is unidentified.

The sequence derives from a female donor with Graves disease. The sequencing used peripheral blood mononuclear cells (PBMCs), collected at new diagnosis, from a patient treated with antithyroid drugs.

Here the CDR3 DNA reads TGTGCCAGCATCCAGTCCAGGACTTCTACAGATACGCAGTATTTT. It translates to CASIQSRTSTDTQYF. The chain combines TRBV5-5 with TRBJ2-3, with a possible D match to TRBD2 (5 bases). Trimming cost V 6 bases and J 3 bases, with 17 bases left between them. Germline values: CDR1 SGHKS, CDR2 YYEKEE (reference sequence). The CDR3 spans 15 residues.